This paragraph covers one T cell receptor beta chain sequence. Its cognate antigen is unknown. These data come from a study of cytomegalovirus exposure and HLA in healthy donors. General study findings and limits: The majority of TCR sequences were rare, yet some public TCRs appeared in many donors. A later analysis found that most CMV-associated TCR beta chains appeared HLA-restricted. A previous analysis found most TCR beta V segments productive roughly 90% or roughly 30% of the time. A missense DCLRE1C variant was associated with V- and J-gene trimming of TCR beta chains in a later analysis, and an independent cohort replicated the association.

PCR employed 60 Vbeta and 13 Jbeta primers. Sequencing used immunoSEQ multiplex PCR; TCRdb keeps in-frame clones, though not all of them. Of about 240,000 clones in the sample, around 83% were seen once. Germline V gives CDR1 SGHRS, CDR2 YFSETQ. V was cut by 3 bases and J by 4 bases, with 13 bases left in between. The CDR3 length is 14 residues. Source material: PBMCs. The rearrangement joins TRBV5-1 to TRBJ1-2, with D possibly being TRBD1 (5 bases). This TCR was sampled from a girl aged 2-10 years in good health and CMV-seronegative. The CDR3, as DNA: TGCGCCAGCAGCTCCGTGGGGGGAGGCTATGGCTACACCTTC. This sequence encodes CASSSVGGGYGYTF.